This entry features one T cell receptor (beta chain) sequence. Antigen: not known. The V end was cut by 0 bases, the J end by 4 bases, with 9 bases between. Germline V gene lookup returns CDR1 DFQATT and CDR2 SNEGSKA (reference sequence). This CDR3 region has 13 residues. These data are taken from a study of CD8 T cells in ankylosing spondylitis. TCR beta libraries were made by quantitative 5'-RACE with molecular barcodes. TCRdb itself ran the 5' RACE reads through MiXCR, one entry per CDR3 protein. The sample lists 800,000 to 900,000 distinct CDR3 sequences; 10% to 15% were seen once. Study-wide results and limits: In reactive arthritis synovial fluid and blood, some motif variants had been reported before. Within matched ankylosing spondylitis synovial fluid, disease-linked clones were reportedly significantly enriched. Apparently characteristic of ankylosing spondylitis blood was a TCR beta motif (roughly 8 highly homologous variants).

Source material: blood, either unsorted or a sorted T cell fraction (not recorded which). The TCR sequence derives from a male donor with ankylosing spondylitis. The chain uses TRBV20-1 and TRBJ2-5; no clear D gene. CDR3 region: CSARDFWGETQYF. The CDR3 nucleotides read TGCAGTGCTAGAGATTTTTGGGGAGAGACCCAGTACTTC.